The 20 T cell receptor beta chains reported below all come from one sample, sequenced in a study of shared T cell receptors in the human thymus. Sequencing was performed with immunoSEQ multiplex PCR; in TCRdb, only in-frame clones are kept and a portion is missing. The sample includes almost 550,000 clones, around 82% seen only once; the top ten take approximately 0.013%. The same data also contributed to another study, on human thymus T cells.

Sequenced material: thymocytes. Every receptor here comes from a boy younger than two with a congenital heart defect.

This clone was seen only once. DNA of the CDR3: TGCAGCGTCGATAAAACCATACGGGACAATGTCACTGAAGCTTTCTTT. Its translation is CSVDKTIRDNVTEAFF. The genes are TRBV29-1 and TRBJ1-1; D is perhaps TRBD1 (6 bases). Trimming left V 6 bases short and J 4 bases short, with 24 bases between. Germline lookup yields CDR1 SQVTM and CDR2 ANQGSEA. The CDR3 is 16 amino acids.

V usage is TRBV4-3 and J usage is TRBJ2-5, with 8 bases identical to TRBD1. The CDR3 extends over 15 amino acids. V gave up 4 bases and J gave up 5 bases; unmatched junction bases: 9. In germline, CDR1 is LGHNA, CDR2 YSLEER. The CDR3 protein is CASSPLAGGRETQYF. CDR3 bases: TGCGCCAGCAGCCCACTCGCAGGGGGCAGGGAGACCCAGTACTTC.

CDR3 nucleotide sequence: TGTGCCAGCAGTCCCCTGGGACAGGGAACCCTTAACAATCAGCCCCAGCATTTT. Protein: CASSPLGQGTLNNQPQHF. The rearrangement uses TRBV27 and TRBJ1-5, with 9 bases lining up with TRBD1. V was clipped by 5 bases and J by 3 bases; unmatched bases: 14. CDR1 and CDR2 (germline): MNHEY, SMNVEV (reference sequence). CDR3 length: 18 amino acids.

J is TRBJ1-2 and V is TRBV27; 8 bases are shared with TRBD1. CDR3 size: 18 residues. Looked up from germline, CDR1 is MNHEY and CDR2 is SMNVEV (reference sequence). V was clipped by 7 bases and J by 7 bases; unmatched bases: 23. CDR3 protein: CASTLMPDRGSPPIGYTF. CDR3 in DNA: TGTGCCAGCACTCTCATGCCAGACAGGGGTTCCCCTCCTATTGGCTACACCTTC.

This clone was seen more than once but under ten times. The chain links TRBV27 to TRBJ2-7; 11 bases agree with TRBD2. Germline-derived CDR1 and CDR2 are MNHEY and SMNVEV (reference sequence). V dropped 3 bases and J dropped 0; count of bases not matched to a gene: 1. The CDR3 extends over 15 amino acids. CDR3: CASSFTSGSSYEQYF. CDR3 nucleotides: TGTGCCAGCAGTTTCACTAGCGGGAGCTCCTACGAGCAGTACTTC.

This clone was picked up a small number of times. The chain recombines TRBV7-3 with TRBJ2-3, with 8 bases lining up with TRBD2. CDR3 length equals 17 residues. Trimming took 0 bases from V and 4 from J; bases not matched to a gene: 9. Germline values: CDR1 SGHTA, CDR2 FQGTGA. CDR3 loop: CASSLTGGTRGADTQYF. The CDR3 nucleotides read TGTGCCAGCAGCTTAACGGGGGGGACTAGAGGGGCAGATACGCAGTATTTT.

The chain carries TRBV29-1 and TRBJ2-3; the match to TRBD2 covers 7 bases. Germline CDR1 SQVTM, CDR2 ANQGSEA. CDR3 length equals 17 residues. V lost 3 bases to trimming and J lost 0 bases; unmatched junction nucleotides: 12. The CDR3 DNA is TGCAGCGTTGATGGTCTCCTAGCGGAGACTAGCACAGATACGCAGTATTTT. This sequence encodes CSVDGLLAETSTDTQYF.

The chain combines TRBV4-3 with TRBJ2-1; 7 bases agree with TRBD2. V shed 1 base, J shed 7 bases, and the junction held 10 bases outside the gene matches. Germline CDR1 LGHNA, CDR2 YSLEER. CDR3 length equals 16 residues. CDR3 in DNA: TGCGCCAGCAGCCAAGGGAGGACTAGTAGGTGGAATGAGCAGTTCTTC. It specifies CASSQGRTSRWNEQFF.

J is TRBJ2-7 and V is TRBV4-3; 9 bases line up with TRBD2. The germline CDR1 and CDR2 sequences are LGHNA and YSLEER. Trimming cost V 4 bases and J 7 bases; bases outside gene matches: 14. The CDR3 totals 16 residues. The CDR3 loop is CASSRSFYGREGEQYF. DNA of the CDR3: TGCGCCAGCAGCCGGAGCTTCTATGGGCGGGAGGGTGAGCAGTACTTC.

This clone has a handful of counts. V and J are TRBV6-5 and TRBJ2-2; D is uncertain. Germline CDR1 and CDR2: MNHEY and SVGAGI. Trimming took 4 bases from V and 2 from J, leaving 5 bases between them. The CDR3 runs to 13 residues. CDR3 in DNA: TGTGCCAGCAGTTCCATTAACACCGGGGAGCTGTTTTTT. It yields the protein CASSSINTGELFF.

The V and J genes are TRBV7-9 and TRBJ2-3, with 8 nucleotides matching TRBD2. The V gene end was trimmed by 7 bases and the J gene end by 3 bases; junction bases not matched to a gene: 12. This CDR3 has 16 residues. The germline gives CDR1 SEHNR, CDR2 FQNEAQ (reference sequence). CDR3 sequence: CASTTSPGLDTDTQYF. CDR3 in DNA: TGTGCCAGCACCACAAGTCCGGGACTAGATACAGATACGCAGTATTTT.

This sequence joins TRBV6-1 and TRBJ1-2, with 12 bases that match TRBD1. This CDR3 spans 21 amino acids. The germline CDR1 and CDR2 sequences are MNHNS and SASEGT. The trim removed 0 bases at V and 3 bases at J, leaving 17 bases unmatched. This CDR3 reads CASSEASRDRGLMHTYYGYTF. CDR3 nucleotide sequence: TGTGCCAGCAGTGAAGCCTCCCGGGACAGGGGGCTCATGCACACATACTATGGCTACACCTTC.

The chain is built from TRBV7-2 and TRBJ1-5; TRBD1 might be the D (6 bases). V was cut by 5 bases and J by 7 bases, with 15 bases left in between. Germline CDR1 SGHTA, CDR2 FQGNSA. This CDR3 has 14 amino acids. CDR3 nucleotides: TGTGCCAGCAGCGCGACAGGTCTCAGGCAGCCCCAGCATTTT. Amino acids: CASSATGLRQPQHF.

In this sample, this clone turned up once. The CDR3 region has the DNA TGTGCCTGGAGTGTATTTCGCCCGCACATAAGAGGGGGAGAGACCCAGTACTTC. As protein: CAWSVFRPHIRGGETQYF. The chain joins TRBV30 to TRBJ2-5; D is possibly TRBD1 (6 bases). V lost 0 bases to trimming and J lost 4 bases, with 24 bases between them. The CDR3 runs to 18 residues. The germline gives CDR1 GTSNPN, CDR2 SVGIG (reference sequence).

The gene calls are TRBV12-5 and TRBJ1-2; D may be TRBD1 (5 bases). Trimming left V 2 bases short and J 3 bases short, with 16 bases between. The CDR3 runs 16 residues. Germline V gene sequence: CDR1 LGHNT, CDR2 FRNRAP. CDR3: CASGLTVTVEDYGYTF. The DNA for the CDR3 is TGTGCTAGTGGTTTGACGGTGACAGTCGAAGACTATGGCTACACCTTC.

This clone was picked up a small number of times. This chain uses TRBV5-6 with TRBJ1-2; 7 bases match TRBD1. The CDR3 runs 17 residues. V was pared by 7 bases and J by 4 bases, with 19 bases of the junction left unmatched. Germline V gives CDR1 SGHDT, CDR2 YYEEEE. This CDR3 is CASQWGQRSLGTYGYTF. Written as DNA, the CDR3 is TGTGCCAGCCAGTGGGGACAGAGGTCCCTCGGGACCTATGGCTACACCTTC.

This chain uses TRBV28 with TRBJ2-5; TRBD1 is a possible D gene (5 bases). The CDR3 totals 15 residues. V lost 7 bases and J lost 0, with 15 bases in between. Germline V lookup: CDR1 MDHEN, CDR2 SYDVKM. The CDR3 loop is CASTADSSHQETQYF. CDR3 in DNA: TGTGCCAGCACCGCTGACAGTTCCCACCAAGAGACCCAGTACTTC.

This sequence joins TRBV29-1 and TRBJ1-5; tentative D call: TRBD1 (6 bases). CDR3 length equals 12 residues. Germline V gene lookup returns CDR1 SQVTM and CDR2 ANQGSEA. V dropped 4 bases and J dropped 6 bases, with 10 bases sitting between them. The CDR3 DNA follows: TGCAGCGTTGGCGACAGGACTCAGCCCCAGCATTTT. Protein product: CSVGDRTQPQHF.

The CDR3 sequence: CASSQDPFLGGMVTDTQYF. The CDR3 nucleotides are TGCGCCAGCAGCCAAGACCCCTTTCTGGGGGGAATGGTTACAGATACGCAGTATTTT. The V call is TRBV4-3, the J call TRBJ2-3; TRBD2 might be the D (6 bases). This CDR3 is built from 19 residues. V was trimmed by 0 bases and J by 3 bases, leaving 22 bases between them. Germline CDR1 LGHNA, CDR2 YSLEER.

The chain links TRBV5-1 to TRBJ2-1; TRBD2 agrees at 7 bases. Germline V gene data show CDR1 as SGHRS and CDR2 as YFSETQ. The V gene end was trimmed by 0 bases and the J gene end by 4 bases; junction bases not matched to a gene: 7. CDR3 length: 16 amino acids. Here the CDR3 DNA reads TGCGCCAGCAGCTTGGTTCGCAGCGGGAAATACAATGAGCAGTTCTTC. Translated: CASSLVRSGKYNEQFF.